What follows is one TCR beta chain and its context. This sample was included in a study of cytomegalovirus exposure and HLA in healthy donors. This PCR relied on a set of 60 Vbeta primers and 13 Jbeta primers. Some clones are missing from TCRdb's copy, which holds only in-frame ones; the method was immunoSEQ multiplex PCR. The sample has some 130,000 clones, 74% seen once. V shed 2 bases and J shed 5 bases, with 10 bases lying between them. This CDR3 comprises 13 residues. The V gene's germline CDR1 is SGHRS and CDR2 YFSETQ. The gene calls are TRBV5-1 and TRBJ2-5, with D possibly TRBD1 on 6 matching bases. This TCR derives from a woman aged 45-65 years in good health and CMV-seropositive. Sequencing input: PBMCs. The CDR3 DNA is TGCGCCAGCAGCTTAACAGGGTTCGAGACCCAGTACTTC. Encoded protein: CASSLTGFETQYF.